These T cell receptor beta chains were read from a single sample in a study of beta chain features in type 1 diabetes. This table comes from immunoSEQ multiplex PCR, and its TCRdb copy is limited to in-frame clones, with some not included. Among 350,000 to 450,000 clones listed, roughly 12% were seen once. Sequencing input: naive CD4+ T cells from blood. These receptors originate from a woman under 30 with type 1 diabetes. Both conserved end residues are part of each CDR3. The D gene is left open where the match is weak. Size values are once, few and many counts, or a class for expanded clones, and some rows have none.

size: few; J: TRBJ2-3; V: TRBV7-2; D: NA; DNA: TGTGCCAGCAGCTTAGAAGGTAGCGCGCAGTATTTT; CDR3: CASSLEGSAQYF
size: NA; J: TRBJ2-5; V: TRBV21-1; D: NA; DNA: TGTGCCAGCAGCATGGTCCGCGGGCCCAAAGAGACCCAGTACTTC; CDR3: CASSMVRGPKETQYF
size: few; J: TRBJ2-1; V: TRBV27; D: TRBD2; DNA: TGTGCCAGCAGTCCCTACCCTAGCGGAGGGTACAATGAGCAGTTCTTC; CDR3: CASSPYPSGGYNEQFF
size: NA; J: TRBJ1-2; V: TRBV15; D: NA; DNA: TGTGCCACCAGCAGAGATCAGGCGCGGGTATTCGGCTACACCTTC; CDR3: CATSRDQARVFGYTF
size: NA; J: TRBJ2-1; V: TRBV5-4; D: NA; DNA: TGTGCCAGCAGCTCGGGAGCGGCGGAGAACTACAATGAGCAGTTCTTC; CDR3: CASSSGAAENYNEQFF
size: NA; J: TRBJ2-5; V: TRBV5-6; D: TRBD2; DNA: TGTGCCAGCAGCTCAGCGGGAGGGCCGGGAGAGACCCAGTACTTC; CDR3: CASSSAGGPGETQYF
size: few; J: TRBJ2-7; V: TRBV29-1; D: TRBD2; DNA: TGCAGCGTGCACCGGGGGGGACCGCCCTACGAGCAGTACTTC; CDR3: CSVHRGGPPYEQYF
size: few; J: TRBJ2-7; V: TRBV7-2; D: NA; DNA: TGTGCCAGCAGCTTAGAGCCGGGCTCCTACGAGCAGTACTTC; CDR3: CASSLEPGSYEQYF
size: NA; J: TRBJ2-7; V: TRBV5-4; D: NA; DNA: TGTGCCAGCAGCTTGGATGGACAGCCACCCTACGAGCAGTACTTC; CDR3: CASSLDGQPPYEQYF
size: few; J: TRBJ1-2; V: TRBV29-1; D: TRBD1; DNA: TGCAGCGTTTCACAGGGGGAATATGGCTACACCTTC; CDR3: CSVSQGEYGYTF
size: few; J: TRBJ2-5; V: TRBV9; D: NA; DNA: TGTGCCAGCAGCGTCGGAGGATCCCAAGAGACCCAGTACTTC; CDR3: CASSVGGSQETQYF
size: NA; J: TRBJ2-1; V: TRBV5-1; D: TRBD2; DNA: TGCGCCAGCAGCCCTATCGTTGGGACTAGCGGGAGGGAGAAACAGTTCTTC; CDR3: CASSPIVGTSGREKQFF
size: few; J: TRBJ2-7; V: TRBV4-1; D: TRBD2; DNA: TGCGCCAGCAGCCAGGGACTAGCTCCCTACGAGCAGTACTTC; CDR3: CASSQGLAPYEQYF
size: NA; J: TRBJ1-2; V: TRBV7-8; D: TRBD1; DNA: TGTGCCAGCAGCCTTAGGAGGTTGACAGGGTTTGATGGCTACACCTTC; CDR3: CASSLRRLTGFDGYTF
size: few; J: TRBJ2-7; V: TRBV28; D: NA; DNA: TGTGCCAGCAGTTTATATTCCGGGGGGCAGTACTTC; CDR3: CASSLYSGGQYF
size: NA; J: TRBJ1-1; V: TRBV4-3; D: NA; DNA: TGCGCCAGCAGCCAAGGGCAGAACACTGAAGCTTTCTTT; CDR3: CASSQGQNTEAFF
size: few; J: TRBJ1-2; V: TRBV28; D: NA; DNA: TGTGCCAGCAGTTCGGGATTTGGGACAGGCTACACCTTC; CDR3: CASSSGFGTGYTF
size: NA; J: TRBJ2-7; V: TRBV9; D: TRBD2; DNA: TGTGCCAGCAGCCTGAGTGGAGCGGGGACCTACGAGCAGTACTTC; CDR3: CASSLSGAGTYEQYF
size: NA; J: TRBJ1-5; V: TRBV5-4; D: TRBD1; DNA: TGTGCCAGCAGCGCTGGGACAGGGGCTCAGCCCCAGCATTTT; CDR3: CASSAGTGAQPQHF
size: NA; J: TRBJ1-1; V: TRBV18; D: TRBD1; DNA: TGTGCCAGCTCACTGACCGGGACAGGGCTTTCTGAAGCTTTCTTT; CDR3: CASSLTGTGLSEAFF